The following is a T cell receptor (beta chain) sequence with its context. Sequencing of TCR beta drew on CD8+ and CD4+ T cells from blood. Negative isolation was applied to CD8+ and CD4+ T cells, and FACS enrichment was applied to TEMRA cells. Germline V gene data show CDR1 as LGHDT and CDR2 as YNNKEL (reference sequence). This CDR3 comprises 17 residues. Trimming cost V 4 bases and J 0 bases, with 13 bases left between them. The sample comes from a study of CD8 T cells in Susac syndrome. An input of about 0.45 to 1 ug of RNA was subjected to reverse transcription using random hexamers. immunoSEQ multiplex PCR amplified TCR beta CDR3 across 54 Vbeta, 13 Jbeta. MiXCR, run by TCRdb on the immunoSEQ multiplex PCR reads, gives a single entry per CDR3 protein. The sample has under 200,000 distinct CDR3 sequences, under 95% seen once.

J is TRBJ2-6 and V is TRBV3-1, with TRBD1 as a possible D gene (6 bases). The material sequenced was CD4+ T cells from PBMCs. The sequence derives from a human donor in good health. The CDR3 spells CASSPLGASSGANVLTF. The CDR3 DNA sequence: TGTGCCAGCAGCCCCCTGGGGGCCAGCTCTGGGGCCAACGTCCTGACTTTC.